These 24 T cell receptor beta chains came from one sample sequenced in a study of control samples from healthy donors and cancer patients. Only in-frame clones appear in the TCRdb table, and some are missing; sequencing was by immunoSEQ multiplex PCR. This table has 60,000 to 75,000 clones, 84% appearing once. The specimen was blood. The receptors originated from a man aged 50 to 59 in good health.

The chain has TRBV7-9 and TRBJ1-1; possibly TRBD1 for D (6 bases). CDR3 length equals 16 residues. Germline CDR1 SEHNR, CDR2 FQNEAQ (reference sequence). Trimming took 2 bases from V and 0 from J, leaving 13 bases between them. CDR3 sequence (DNA): TGTGCCAGCAGCTTAATGAGGGGGAGTATGAACACTGAAGCTTTCTTT. Residues: CASSLMRGSMNTEAFF.

V usage is TRBV14 and J usage is TRBJ1-6, with D possibly matching TRBD1 (6 bases). This CDR3 has 16 residues. Germline values: CDR1 SGHDN, CDR2 FVKESK. Trimming took 2 bases from V and 10 from J, leaving 18 bases between them. CDR3 DNA sequence: TGTGCCAGCAGCCAATCAACAGGGATGTCAGGGTCACCCCTCCACTTT. Translated: CASSQSTGMSGSPLHF. The full variable domain, in which reference TRBV14 and TRBJ1-6 provide the parts outside the CDR3, is EAGVTQFPSHSVIEKGQTVTLRCDPISGHDNLYWYRRVMGKEIKFLLHFVKESKQDESGMPNNRFLAERTGGTYSTLKVQPAELEDSGVYFCASSQSTGMSGSPLHFGNGTRLTVT.

The chain uses TRBV10-3 and TRBJ2-5; D uncertain. The CDR3 has 11 amino acids. Germline CDR1 ENHRY, CDR2 SYGVKD. Trimming removed 6 bases at V and 5 bases at J, with 7 bases between. CDR3 nucleotide sequence: TGTGCCATCAGGTTGGGTGAGACCCAGTACTTC. Its protein product is CAIRLGETQYF.

The chain has TRBV11-2 and TRBJ1-1, with unresolved D. Germline assignment: CDR1 SGHAT and CDR2 FQNNGV. Trimming took 3 bases from V and 6 from J, leaving 11 bases between them. This CDR3 has 13 amino acids. CDR3: CASSFASWAEAFF. The DNA of the CDR3 is TGTGCCAGCAGCTTCGCGTCCTGGGCTGAAGCTTTCTTT.

The chain couples TRBV3-1 (or the pseudogene TRBV3-2) to TRBJ2-7; D unclear. Trimming removed 5 bases at V and 4 bases at J, with 12 bases between. The CDR3 runs 13 residues. CDR1 and CDR2 from the germline V gene are LGHDT and YNNKEL (reference sequence). In DNA form, the CDR3 reads TGTGCCAGCAGCGGGGATAGCTCGTACGAGCAGTACTTC. This encodes CASSGDSSYEQYF.

The J gene is TRBJ2-5, the V gene TRBV7-3; 14 bases line up with TRBD2. The V gene's germline CDR1 is SGHTA and CDR2 FQGTGA. The CDR3 totals 16 residues. The ends lost 4 bases at V and 1 base at J; junction bases unmatched: 2. This CDR3 reads CASSSGLAGGQETQYF. The CDR3 DNA sequence: TGTGCCAGCAGCTCAGGACTAGCGGGAGGCCAAGAGACCCAGTACTTC. Together with reference TRBV7-3 and TRBJ2-5, the CDR3 gives the full variable domain: GAGVSQTPSNKVTEKGKYVELRCDPISGHTALYWYRQSLGQGPEFLIYFQGTGAADDSGLPNDRFFAVRPEGSVSTLKIQRTERGDSAVYLCASSSGLAGGQETQYFGPGTRLLVL.

The chain uses TRBV10-2 and TRBJ2-7; D call uncertain. The CDR3 covers 11 residues. Deletions cut 5 bases from V and 2 bases from J, with 4 bases between. Germline CDR1 reads WSHSY; CDR2 reads SAAADI. CDR3 amino acids: CASSPAYEQYF. The CDR3 DNA sequence: TGCGCCAGCAGTCCGGCCTACGAGCAGTACTTC.

The V and J genes are TRBV6-5 and TRBJ1-2; no reliable D call. This CDR3 has 15 amino acids. Germline assignment: CDR1 MNHEY and CDR2 SVGAGI. V lost 2 bases and J lost 2, with 12 bases in between. The chain's CDR3 is CASSYGQPANYGYTF. The CDR3 nucleotides read TGTGCCAGCAGTTACGGGCAGCCAGCAAACTATGGCTACACCTTC.

This chain joins TRBV6-6 and TRBJ1-3; D is unresolved. The CDR3 runs to 15 residues. Deletions cut 1 base from V and 0 bases from J, with 7 bases between. CDR1 and CDR2 from the germline V gene are MNHNY and SVGAGI (reference sequence). The CDR3 loop is CASSYFRASGNTIYF. The CDR3 DNA sequence: TGTGCCAGCAGTTACTTCCGGGCCTCTGGAAACACCATATATTTT.

This clone showed up just once. V and J are TRBV6-2 or TRBV6-3 and TRBJ1-5, with 8 positions matching TRBD1. CDR3 length equals 16 residues. Germline V gene lookup returns CDR1 MNHEY and CDR2 SVGEGT. V trimming: 2 bases; J trimming: 3 bases; junction bases outside the gene matches: 6. The CDR3 bases are TGTGCCAGCAGTTACGAGGGGGACAGGTACAATCAGCCCCAGCATTTT. This codes for CASSYEGDRYNQPQHF.

The CDR3 loop reads CASSSGERGTDTQYF. The CDR3 nucleotides are TGTGCCAGCAGTTCGGGGGAGAGAGGCACAGATACGCAGTATTTT. The rearrangement links TRBV7-3 to TRBJ2-3; D is perhaps TRBD2 (6 bases). Germline assignment: CDR1 SGHTA and CDR2 FQGTGA. This CDR3 contains 15 residues. Trimming pared 6 bases from V and 1 base from J, leaving 14 bases between.

The chain joins TRBV5-1 to TRBJ2-7; 7 nucleotides line up with TRBD2. CDR1 and CDR2 (germline): SGHRS, YFSETQ. This CDR3 has 15 amino acids. Trimming took 4 bases from V and 6 from J; bases not matched to a gene: 13. The chain's CDR3 is CASSPLERGTGEQYF. The CDR3 DNA follows: TGCGCCAGCAGCCCCCTCGAGCGGGGAACAGGCGAGCAGTACTTC. The full variable domain, with the rest looked up from reference TRBV5-1 and TRBJ2-7, is KAGVTQTPRYLIKTRGQQVTLSCSPISGHRSVSWYQQTPGQGLQFLFEYFSETQRNKGNFPGRFSGRQFSNSRSEMNVSTLELGDSALYLCASSPLERGTGEQYFGPGTRLTVT.

V is TRBV7-3 and J is TRBJ1-2; a weak D match, TRBD1 (5 bases). The CDR3 totals 15 residues. Germline V gene sequence: CDR1 SGHTA, CDR2 FQGTGA. The V end was cut by 5 bases, the J end by 3 bases, with 16 bases between. The DNA of the CDR3 is TGTGCCAGCAGCCCCGACAGCCTCTCGGACTATGGCTACACCTTC. Amino acid sequence: CASSPDSLSDYGYTF.

This sequence joins TRBV28 and TRBJ1-2; D perhaps matches TRBD1 (5 bases). Germline V gives CDR1 MDHEN, CDR2 SYDVKM. Trimming cost V 5 bases and J 10 bases, with 17 bases left between them. This CDR3 region has 13 residues. The CDR3 DNA reads as TGTGCCAGCAGTATCGGGGGGAATCGATTCTACACCTTC. This codes for CASSIGGNRFYTF.

This chain connects TRBV30 to TRBJ2-1; 8 nucleotides line up with TRBD1. There are 15 residues in the CDR3. Germline CDR1 reads GTSNPN; CDR2 reads SVGIG (reference sequence). After removal of 3 bases from V and 7 bases from J, the junction contained 11 bases not matched to a gene. The CDR3 region is CAWSSRDRYPNEQFF. The CDR3 DNA is TGTGCCTGGAGCTCCCGGGACAGGTACCCAAATGAGCAGTTCTTC.

The chain carries TRBV19 and TRBJ2-3; 12 bases fit TRBD1. There are 17 residues in the CDR3. J gave up 1 base and V 8 bases, and 10 bases lay outside the gene matches. The V gene's germline CDR1 is LNHDA and CDR2 SQIVND (reference sequence). CDR3 region: CASRPGTGGIGTDTQYF. CDR3 coding DNA: TGTGCCAGTCGACCCGGGACAGGGGGCATAGGCACAGATACGCAGTATTTT.

The rearrangement joins TRBV27 to TRBJ2-3, with 9 bases identical to TRBD2. Losses at the gene ends were 0 bases for V and 5 bases for J; bases not matched to a gene: 6. CDR1 and CDR2 from the germline V gene are MNHEY and SMNVEV (reference sequence). The CDR3 has 16 residues. CDR3 loop: CASSLSGLAFGDTQYF. The CDR3 coding sequence is TGTGCCAGCAGTTTATCAGGACTAGCGTTCGGAGATACGCAGTATTTT.

The V gene is TRBV7-3, the J gene TRBJ2-1; 12 bases match TRBD2. There are 16 residues in the CDR3. V trimming: 0 bases; J trimming: 7 bases; junction bases outside the gene matches: 4. Per germline, CDR1 SGHTA and CDR2 FQGTGA. Written as DNA, the CDR3 is TGTGCCAGCAGCTTAACGACTAGCGGGAGAGTAAATGAGCAGTTCTTC. This gives the protein CASSLTTSGRVNEQFF.

This rearrangement joins TRBV7-6 to TRBJ1-5; D gene ambiguous. The CDR3 sequence is 15 residues long. The V gene's germline CDR1 is SGHVS and CDR2 FNYEAQ. Trimming cost V 2 bases and J 2 bases, with 10 bases left between them. The CDR3 protein is CASSLYSAGNQPQHF. The CDR3 DNA sequence: TGTGCCAGCAGCTTATACTCCGCGGGCAATCAGCCCCAGCATTTT.

For the CDR3, the DNA is TGTGCCACCAAAGCAACTAGCGGGGGCCAGCTGTTCTTC. It is translated as CATKATSGGQLFF. The chain is built from TRBV24-1 and TRBJ2-1; TRBD2 aligns across 11 bases. The CDR3 length is 13 residues. V trimming: 8 bases; J trimming: 15 bases; junction bases outside the gene matches: 11. Looked up from germline, CDR1 is KGHDR and CDR2 is SFDVKD.

The chain uses TRBV4-3 and TRBJ2-5, with D perhaps matching TRBD2 (6 bases). Trimming stripped 0 bases from V and 3 bases from J, with 11 bases between. Germline V lookup: CDR1 LGHNA, CDR2 YSLEER. This CDR3 spans 15 amino acids. CDR3 bases: TGCGCCAGCAGCCAAGATCGCAGGGAGGAAGAGACCCAGTACTTC. Protein sequence: CASSQDRREEETQYF.

The chain recombines TRBV9 with TRBJ2-1, with unresolved D. This CDR3 contains 15 residues. Germline CDR1 reads SGDLS; CDR2 reads YYNGEE. Trimming took off 0 bases at V and 7 bases at J, with 14 bases between the two ends. CDR3 in amino acids: CASSVEGRSMNEQFF. CDR3 coding DNA: TGTGCCAGCAGCGTAGAGGGCAGGAGTATGAATGAGCAGTTCTTC.

The chain uses TRBV19 and TRBJ1-5; no definite D call. The germline CDR1 and CDR2 sequences are LNHDA and SQIVND (reference sequence). The V and J ends lost 3 bases and 9 bases respectively, with 15 bases between them. The CDR3 totals 14 residues. CDR3 sequence (DNA): TGTGCCAGTAGTATTGATGGGGTCTCAGGGCCCCAGCATTTT. Residues: CASSIDGVSGPQHF.

The chain carries TRBV15 and TRBJ2-2; a possible D gene is TRBD2 (5 bases). The germline V and J ends were trimmed by 3 bases and 3 bases, with 20 bases remaining between them. CDR1 is LNHNV and CDR2 is YYDKDF in the germline V gene (reference sequence). This CDR3 is 18 amino acids long. The CDR3 bases are TGTGCCACCAGCAGGGGATTTACGATGCGGGTTCACACCGGGGAGCTGTTTTTT. This translates into CATSRGFTMRVHTGELFF. Complete variable domain (other parts from reference TRBV15 and TRBJ2-2): DAMVIQNPRYQVTQFGKPVTLSCSQTLNHNVMYWYQQKSSQAPKLLFHYYDKDFNNEADTPDNFQSRRPNTSFCFLDIRSPGLGDTAMYLCATSRGFTMRVHTGELFFGEGSRLTVL.